The T cell receptor (beta chain) under discussion was sequenced for a study of glioma-infiltrating T cells after dendritic cell vaccination. Clones were sequenced by immunoSEQ multiplex PCR, and TCRdb holds only the in-frame ones, with some missing. The table lists tens of thousands of clones, over 75% of them singletons. The V gene's germline CDR1 is KGHSH and CDR2 LQKENI. Trimming took 2 bases from V and 0 from J, leaving 10 bases between them. This CDR3 has 15 amino acids. V and J are TRBV18 and TRBJ1-1; D unresolved. The input for sequencing was blood, taken before dendritic cell vaccination. The sequence was collected from a human donor with glioblastoma. The CDR3 DNA follows: TGTGCCAGCTCACCAAACGGACTCATGAACACTGAAGCTTTCTTT. This translates into CASSPNGLMNTEAFF.